This T cell receptor (beta chain) was recorded in a study of T-cell memory formation after mild COVID-19. Study-level information: TCR clusters showed largely donor specificity.

TCRdb redid the calling of the 5' RACE reads with MiXCR, one entry per CDR3 protein. The sample contains about 200,000 distinct CDR3 sequences, 7.5% to 10% of which appear only once. A note on this clonotype: What it binds is not known.

Findings of the study overall: From day 15 to 85, contracting clones were balanced between CD4 and CD8, whereas later expanders leaned toward CD4+. In pre-infection memory, a portion of responding clones appeared, which suggested that cross-reactive memory joined. Shrinking CD4+ clones were chiefly CM and EM; CD8+ ones were chiefly EMRA.

V was clipped by 4 bases and J by 6 bases; unmatched bases: 4. This CDR3 comprises 14 residues. CDR1 is SNHLY and CDR2 is FYNNEI in the germline V gene. The TCR comes from a man younger than 35 who had mild COVID-19 (a few samples of this study predate the infection). Cell type and time point are not known. Sequencing used PBMCs or a T cell subset sorted from them (not recorded which). The chain couples TRBV2 to TRBJ2-5; 11 nucleotides align to TRBD2. The CDR3 loop is CASSATSGEKTQYF. CDR3 coding DNA: TGTGCCAGCAGTGCGACTAGCGGGGAGAAGACCCAGTACTTC.